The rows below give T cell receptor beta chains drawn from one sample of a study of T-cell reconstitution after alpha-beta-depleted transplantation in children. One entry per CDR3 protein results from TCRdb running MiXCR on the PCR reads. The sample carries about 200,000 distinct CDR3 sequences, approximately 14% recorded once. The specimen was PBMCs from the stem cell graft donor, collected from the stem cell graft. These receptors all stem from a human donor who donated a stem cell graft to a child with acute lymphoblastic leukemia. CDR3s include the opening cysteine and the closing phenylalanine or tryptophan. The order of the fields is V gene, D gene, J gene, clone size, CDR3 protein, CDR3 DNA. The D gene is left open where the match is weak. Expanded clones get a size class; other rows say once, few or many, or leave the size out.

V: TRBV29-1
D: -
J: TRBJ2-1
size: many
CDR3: CSVEDSGTKKTYNEQFF
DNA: TGCAGCGTTGAAGATTCCGGGACAAAAAAGACCTACAATGAGCAGTTCTTC

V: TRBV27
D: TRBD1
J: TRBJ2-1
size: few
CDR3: CASSLRDRDEQFF
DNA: TGTGCCAGCAGTTTAAGGGACAGGGATGAGCAGTTCTTC

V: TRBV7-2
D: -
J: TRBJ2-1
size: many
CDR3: CASSLAVANYNEQFF
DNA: TGTGCCAGCAGCTTAGCTGTGGCCAACTACAATGAGCAGTTCTTC

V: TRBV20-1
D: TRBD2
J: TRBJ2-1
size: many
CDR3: CSASSGRAFNEQFF
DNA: TGCAGTGCTAGTTCCGGGAGGGCCTTCAATGAGCAGTTCTTC

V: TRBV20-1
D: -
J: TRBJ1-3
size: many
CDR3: CSASRSASGNTIYF
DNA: TGCAGTGCTAGCCGGTCAGCGAGTGGAAACACCATATATTTT

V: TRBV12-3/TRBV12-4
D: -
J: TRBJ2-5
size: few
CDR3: CASSVRETQYF
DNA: TGTGCCAGCAGCGTCCGAGAGACCCAGTACTTC

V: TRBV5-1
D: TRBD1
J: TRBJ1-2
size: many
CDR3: CASSGGQIYGYTF
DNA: TGCGCCAGCAGCGGGGGACAGATCTATGGCTACACCTTC

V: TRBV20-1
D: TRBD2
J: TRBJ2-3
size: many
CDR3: CSARDWSSGSSIDTQYF
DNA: TGCAGTGCTAGAGATTGGTCTAGCGGGAGCTCCATAGATACGCAGTATTTT

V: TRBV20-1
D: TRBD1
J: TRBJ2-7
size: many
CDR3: CSARLPGQGYEQYF
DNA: TGCAGTGCTAGACTCCCGGGACAGGGTTACGAGCAGTACTTC

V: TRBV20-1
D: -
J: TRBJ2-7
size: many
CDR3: CSASRGGQGNLYEQYF
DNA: TGCAGTGCTAGTCGGGGCGGGCAGGGGAACCTTTACGAGCAGTACTTC

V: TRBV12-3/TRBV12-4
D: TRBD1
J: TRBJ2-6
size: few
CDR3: CASRRGQGLSGANVLTF
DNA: TGTGCCAGCAGACGGGGACAGGGACTCTCTGGGGCCAACGTCCTGACTTTC

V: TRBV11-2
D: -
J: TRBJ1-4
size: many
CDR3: CASSLGQANEKLFF
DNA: TGTGCCAGCAGCTTGGGGCAGGCTAATGAAAAACTGTTTTTT

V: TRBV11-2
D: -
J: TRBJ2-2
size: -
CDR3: CASSGIGGLLTGELFF
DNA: TGTGCCAGCAGCGGTATTGGGGGACTTCTCACCGGGGAGCTGTTTTTT

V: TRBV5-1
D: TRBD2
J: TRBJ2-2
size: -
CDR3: CASSFQTTSGRDTGELFF
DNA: TGCGCCAGCAGCTTCCAGACGACTAGCGGGCGAGACACCGGGGAGCTGTTTTTT

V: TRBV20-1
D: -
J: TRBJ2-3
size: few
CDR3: CSAKRELYTDTQYF
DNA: TGCAGTGCTAAACGGGAACTTTACACAGATACGCAGTATTTT

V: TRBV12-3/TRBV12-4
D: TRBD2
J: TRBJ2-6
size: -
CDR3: CASSLGLAGDTNSGANVLTF
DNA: TGTGCCAGCAGTTTAGGGTTAGCGGGAGATACGAACTCTGGGGCCAACGTCCTGACTTTC

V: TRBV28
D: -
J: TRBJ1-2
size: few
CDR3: CASGYGGYTF
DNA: TGTGCCAGCGGGTACGGGGGCTACACCTTC

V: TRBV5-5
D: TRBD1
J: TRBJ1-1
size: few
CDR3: CASSLARGLKNTEAFF
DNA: TGTGCCAGCAGCTTGGCCAGGGGGCTCAAGAACACTGAAGCTTTCTTT

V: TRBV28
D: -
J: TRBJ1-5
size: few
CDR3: CASGVAASNQPQHF
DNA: TGTGCCAGCGGCGTCGCGGCGAGCAATCAGCCCCAGCATTTT

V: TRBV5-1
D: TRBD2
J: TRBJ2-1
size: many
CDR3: CASSLAGTRVGEQFF
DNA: TGCGCCAGCAGCTTGGCCGGGACTAGGGTCGGTGAGCAGTTCTTC

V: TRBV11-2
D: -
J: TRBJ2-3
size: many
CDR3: CASSLAGLGTQYF
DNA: TGTGCCAGCAGCTTAGCGGGATTAGGTACGCAGTATTTT

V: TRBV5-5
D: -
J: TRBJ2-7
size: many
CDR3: CASSPTGAVSYEQYF
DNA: TGTGCCAGCAGCCCCACGGGGGCCGTCTCCTACGAGCAGTACTTC

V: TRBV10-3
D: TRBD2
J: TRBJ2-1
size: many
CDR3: CAISREGRGNEQFF
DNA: TGTGCCATCAGCCGGGAGGGCCGAGGCAATGAGCAGTTCTTC

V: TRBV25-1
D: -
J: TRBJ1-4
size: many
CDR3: CASSESMEGATNEKLFF
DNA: TGTGCCAGCAGTGAATCAATGGAAGGGGCGACTAATGAAAAACTGTTTTTT

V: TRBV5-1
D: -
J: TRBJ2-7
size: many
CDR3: CASSLEISYEQYF
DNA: TGCGCCAGCAGCTTGGAGATCAGCTACGAGCAGTACTTC

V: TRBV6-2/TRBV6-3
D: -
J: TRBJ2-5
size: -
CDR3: CATSGGIQETQYF
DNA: TGTGCCACCTCAGGAGGTATTCAAGAGACCCAGTACTTC

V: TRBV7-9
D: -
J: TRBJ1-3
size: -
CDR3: CASSFPGGSGNTIYF
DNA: TGTGCCAGCAGCTTCCCCGGGGGATCTGGAAACACCATATATTTT

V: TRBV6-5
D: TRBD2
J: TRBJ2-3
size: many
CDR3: CASSYKRGDTQYF
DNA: TGTGCCAGCAGTTACAAGCGGGGAGATACGCAGTATTTT

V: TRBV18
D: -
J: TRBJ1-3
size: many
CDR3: CASSPGRQSGNTIYF
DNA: TGTGCCAGCTCACCAGGTCGACAGTCTGGAAACACCATATATTTT

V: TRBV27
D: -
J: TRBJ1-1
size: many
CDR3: CASTLKEGDEAFF
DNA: TGTGCCAGCACACTCAAAGAGGGGGATGAAGCTTTCTTT

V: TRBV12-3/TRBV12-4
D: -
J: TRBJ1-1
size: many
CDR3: CASSLWALGSLEAFF
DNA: TGTGCCAGCAGTTTATGGGCCCTAGGTTCCCTTGAAGCTTTCTTT

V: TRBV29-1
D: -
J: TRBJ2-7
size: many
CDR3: CSVDGERGEQYF
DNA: TGCAGCGTTGATGGGGAAAGAGGCGAGCAGTACTTC

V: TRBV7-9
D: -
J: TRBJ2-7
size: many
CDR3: CASSLVQGSEQYF
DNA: TGTGCCAGCAGCTTAGTTCAGGGGAGTGAGCAGTACTTC

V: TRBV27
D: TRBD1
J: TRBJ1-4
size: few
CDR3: CASSLRKTGINEKLFF
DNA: TGTGCCAGCAGTCTACGGAAGACAGGGATTAATGAAAAACTGTTTTTT

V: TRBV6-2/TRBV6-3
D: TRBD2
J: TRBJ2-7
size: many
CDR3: CASSFHPTSGAYEQYF
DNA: TGTGCCAGCAGTTTCCACCCGACTAGCGGGGCCTACGAGCAGTACTTC

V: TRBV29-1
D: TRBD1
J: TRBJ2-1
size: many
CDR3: CSVDTRDRLTDEQFF
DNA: TGCAGCGTTGATACACGGGACAGGTTGACCGATGAGCAGTTCTTC

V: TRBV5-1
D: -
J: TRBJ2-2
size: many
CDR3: CASSLALGRELFF
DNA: TGCGCCAGCAGCTTGGCCCTGGGGCGGGAGCTGTTTTTT

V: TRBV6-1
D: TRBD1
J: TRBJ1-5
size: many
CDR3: CASNFRGSNQPQHF
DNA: TGTGCCAGCAACTTCAGGGGGAGCAATCAGCCCCAGCATTTT

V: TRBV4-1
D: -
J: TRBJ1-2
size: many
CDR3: CASSQDGREYGYTF
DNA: TGCGCCAGCAGCCAAGATGGCAGGGAATATGGCTACACCTTC

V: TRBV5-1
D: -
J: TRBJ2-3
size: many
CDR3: CASSLDRERDTQYF
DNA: TGCGCCAGCAGCTTGGATCGGGAGAGAGATACGCAGTATTTT

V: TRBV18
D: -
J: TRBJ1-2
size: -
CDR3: CASSPVNLTPSF
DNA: TGTGCCAGCTCACCAGTGAATCTTACCCCAAGCTTC

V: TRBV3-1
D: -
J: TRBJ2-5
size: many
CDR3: CASRFQQGRMETQYF
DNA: TGTGCCAGCAGATTTCAACAGGGAAGAATGGAGACCCAGTACTTC

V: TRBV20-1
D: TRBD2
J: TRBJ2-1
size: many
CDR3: CSARGLAGAFNNEQFF
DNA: TGCAGTGCTAGGGGATTAGCGGGAGCCTTTAACAATGAGCAGTTCTTC

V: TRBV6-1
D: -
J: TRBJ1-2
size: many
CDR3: CASSEALGSYGYTF
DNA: TGTGCCAGCAGTGAAGCGCTGGGCAGCTATGGCTACACCTTC

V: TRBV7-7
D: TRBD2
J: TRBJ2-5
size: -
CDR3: CASSLRLAGGETQYF
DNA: TGTGCCAGCAGCTTAAGACTAGCGGGAGGTGAGACCCAGTACTTC

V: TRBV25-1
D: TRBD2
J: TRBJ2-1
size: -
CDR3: CASSVDLAGVLGSYNEQFF
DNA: TGTGCCAGCAGTGTAGATCTAGCGGGAGTGTTGGGCTCCTACAATGAGCAGTTCTTC

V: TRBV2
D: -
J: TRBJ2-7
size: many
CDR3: CASSEVGGRDSYEQYF
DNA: TGTGCCAGCAGTGAAGTCGGCGGGCGGGACTCCTACGAGCAGTACTTC

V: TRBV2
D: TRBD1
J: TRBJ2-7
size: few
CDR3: CASSWTGGDYEQYF
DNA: TGTGCCAGCAGTTGGACAGGGGGCGACTACGAGCAGTACTTC

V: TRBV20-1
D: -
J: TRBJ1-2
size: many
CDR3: CSASPSPYGYTF
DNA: TGCAGTGCTAGCCCCAGTCCCTATGGCTACACCTTC

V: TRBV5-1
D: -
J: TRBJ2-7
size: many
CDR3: CASSTRDGPYEQYF
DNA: TGCGCCAGCAGCACCCGGGACGGACCCTACGAGCAGTACTTC

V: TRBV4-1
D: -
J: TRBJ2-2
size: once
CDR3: CASSLPKGTGELFF
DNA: TGCGCCAGCAGCCTCCCGAAGGGCACCGGGGAGCTGTTTTTT

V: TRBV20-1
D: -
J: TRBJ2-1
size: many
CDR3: CSAEIGVINEQFF
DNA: TGCAGTGCGGAAATTGGCGTTATCAATGAGCAGTTCTTC

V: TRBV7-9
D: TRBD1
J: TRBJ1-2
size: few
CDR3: CASSRYTGGDGYTF
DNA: TGTGCCAGCAGCCGATATACAGGGGGGGATGGCTACACCTTC

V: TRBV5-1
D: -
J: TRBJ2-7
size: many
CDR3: CASSSEGDGNEQYF
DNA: TGCGCCAGCAGCTCTGAGGGGGACGGGAACGAGCAGTACTTC